The 8 T cell receptor beta chains below come from one sample, sequenced in a study of control samples from healthy donors and cancer patients. Method: immunoSEQ multiplex PCR; TCRdb's copy keeps in-frame clones and lacks some. Counted here are about 95,000 clones, about 88% occurring once; the ten biggest clones make up 13% to 15%. Sequenced sample: blood. The origin of the receptors is a woman in her 70s in good health.

The chain has TRBV9 and TRBJ2-1; maybe TRBD2 (5 bases). This CDR3 region has 14 residues. V lost 2 bases and J 5 bases, leaving 11 bases between the germline ends. Germline V gives CDR1 SGDLS, CDR2 YYNGEE. The CDR3 loop is CASSVSGSHNEQFF. As DNA, the CDR3 is TGTGCCAGCAGCGTCAGCGGTTCCCACAATGAGCAGTTCTTC.

The chain links TRBV19 to TRBJ2-1; possibly TRBD2 for D (6 bases). This CDR3 has 18 residues. The germline gives CDR1 LNHDA, CDR2 SQIVND (reference sequence). V gave up 4 bases and J gave up 4 bases, with 23 bases separating them. DNA for the CDR3: TGTGCCAGTAGTAACCAGTTCGGGGGAGCGGGCCCTTACAATGAGCAGTTCTTC. It is translated as CASSNQFGGAGPYNEQFF. Looking up the rest from reference TRBV19 and TRBJ2-1 gives the full variable domain: DGGITQSPKYLFRKEGQNVTLSCEQNLNHDAMYWYRQDPGQGLRLIYYSQIVNDFQKGDIAEGYSVSREKKESFPLTVTSAQKNPTAFYLCASSNQFGGAGPYNEQFFGPGTRLTVL.

Only one count was recorded for this clone. Other DNA sequences in the same sample also yield this CDR3. This chain connects TRBV20-1 to TRBJ2-1; D remains ambiguous. The CDR3 covers 11 residues. Trimming left V 3 bases short and J 7 bases short, with 7 bases between. The V gene's germline CDR1 is DFQATT and CDR2 SNEGSKA (reference sequence). The CDR3 DNA sequence: TGCAGTGCTAGCGGAAGGAATGAGCAGTTCTTC. Its protein product is CSASGRNEQFF.

There are many counts of this clone. The gene calls are TRBV30 and TRBJ2-2; D is undetermined. The germline V gene has CDR1 GTSNPN and CDR2 SVGIG (reference sequence). Trimming shortened V by 5 bases and J by 7 bases, and 14 bases separated the two germline ends. The CDR3 extends over 13 amino acids. The CDR3: CAWSLGSGGELFF. DNA for the CDR3: TGTGCCTGGTCCCTGGGGTCCGGCGGGGAGCTGTTTTTT.

This chain uses TRBV7-2 with TRBJ1-3, with D perhaps TRBD1 (5 bases). Germline loops: CDR1 SGHTA, CDR2 FQGNSA. The CDR3 consists of 13 residues. The V end was cut by 5 bases, the J end by 3 bases, with 8 bases between. The CDR3 nucleotides are TGTGCCAGCAGCCTGGGGGGTGGAAACACCATATATTTT. It encodes CASSLGGGNTIYF.

The rearrangement joins TRBV2 to TRBJ1-5, with D hard to call. V dropped 4 bases and J dropped 4 bases, with 11 bases sitting between them. Per germline, CDR1 SNHLY and CDR2 FYNNEI. The CDR3 extends over 14 amino acids. This chain's CDR3 is CASSVRRMNQPQHF. In DNA form, the CDR3 reads TGTGCCAGCAGTGTCCGGAGGATGAATCAGCCCCAGCATTTT.

This chain links TRBV3-1 (or the pseudogene TRBV3-2) with TRBJ2-1; 11 nucleotides line up with TRBD2. CDR3 length: 15 amino acids. Germline CDR1 LGHDT, CDR2 YNNKEL (reference sequence). Unmatched junction bases numbered 8, after V lost 6 bases and J lost 7 bases. The CDR3, as DNA: TGTGCCAGCAGGGATAGCGGGAGGGCCGGGAATGAGCAGTTCTTC. Translated, it gives CASRDSGRAGNEQFF.

This clone was counted only a few times. This sequence joins TRBV3-1 (or the pseudogene TRBV3-2) and TRBJ1-3; D gene uncertain. Trimming left V 1 base short and J 5 bases short, with 6 bases between. The CDR3 runs to 13 residues. Per germline, CDR1 LGHDT and CDR2 YNNKEL (reference sequence). For the CDR3, the DNA is TGTGCCAGCAGCCAAGGCGGAAGAAACACCATATATTTT. It yields the protein CASSQGGRNTIYF.